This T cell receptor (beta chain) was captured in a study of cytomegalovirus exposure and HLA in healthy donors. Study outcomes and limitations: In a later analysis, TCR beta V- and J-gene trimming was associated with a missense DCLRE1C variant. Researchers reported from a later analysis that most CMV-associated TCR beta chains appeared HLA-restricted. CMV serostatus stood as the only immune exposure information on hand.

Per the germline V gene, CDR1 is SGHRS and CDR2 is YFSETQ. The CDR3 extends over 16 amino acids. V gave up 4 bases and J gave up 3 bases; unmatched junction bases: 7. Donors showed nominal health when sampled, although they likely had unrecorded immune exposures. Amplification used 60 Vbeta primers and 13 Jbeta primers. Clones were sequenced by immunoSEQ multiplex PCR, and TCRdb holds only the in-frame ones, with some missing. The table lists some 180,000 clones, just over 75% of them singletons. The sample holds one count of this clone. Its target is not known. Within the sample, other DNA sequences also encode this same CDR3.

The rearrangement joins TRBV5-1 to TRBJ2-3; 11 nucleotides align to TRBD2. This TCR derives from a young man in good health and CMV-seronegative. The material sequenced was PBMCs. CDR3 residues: CASSLRTSGRTDTQYF. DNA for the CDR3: TGCGCCAGCAGCCTACGGACTAGCGGGCGAACAGATACGCAGTATTTT.